This T cell receptor (beta chain) comes out of a study of blood T cell repertoires in COVID-19. Study-wide background: The analysed material was cDNA or gDNA that came from T cells, B-cell-depleted T cells, or PBMCs.

TCRdb keeps only in-frame clones here, not all; method: immunoSEQ multiplex PCR. This table holds about 280,000 clones, more than 75% found once. Germline CDR1 and CDR2: MNHEY and SVGAGI. V was trimmed by 5 bases and J by 8 bases, leaving 9 bases between them. CDR3 size: 11 residues. The receptor comes from a woman aged 55-70 years in a cohort exposed to, infected with or recovered from COVID-19 (not recorded which). The V and J genes are TRBV6-5 and TRBJ1-1; maybe TRBD1 (6 bases). Sequenced: PBMCs or T cells enriched from blood (not recorded which). CDR3 nucleotides: TGTGCCAGCAGTCCCGGACAGGAAGCTTTCTTT. Protein: CASSPGQEAFF.